The rows below give T cell receptor beta chains drawn from one sample of a study of cytomegalovirus exposure and HLA in healthy donors. Profiled with immunoSEQ multiplex PCR; TCRdb holds only in-frame clones, not every one. The sample has roughly 150,000 clones; roughly 77% are singletons. Sequenced sample: PBMCs. These receptors all stem from a man between 45 and 60 years old in good health and CMV-seropositive. The CDR3 runs from the conserved cysteine through the conserved F or W. Each record gives: D gene, clone size, J gene, V gene, CDR3 DNA, CDR3 protein. The D gene is left open where the match is weak. Only part of the rows carry a size: once, few, many, or a class if the clone is expanded.

TRBD2	NA	TRBJ2-5	TRBV4-3	TGCGCCAGCAGCCAAGATGTTGGGCTAGCGGGGGTGCAAGAGACCCAGTACTTC	CASSQDVGLAGVQETQYF
NA	NA	TRBJ1-2	TRBV11-2	TGTGCCAGCAGCTTAGGGCCCGATGGTGGCTACACCTTC	CASSLGPDGGYTF
TRBD1	NA	TRBJ2-5	TRBV7-9	TGTGCCAGCAGCATAAGACAGGGTGTTGGCCAAGAGACCCAGTACTTC	CASSIRQGVGQETQYF
TRBD1	few	TRBJ2-7	TRBV6-5	TGTGCCAGCAGCCTCTACAAGGGACAGGGCGGCCTGTTTTGCTTC	CASSLYKGQGGLFCF
NA	NA	TRBJ1-1	TRBV4-3	TGCGCCAGCAGCCAAGATCTACGAGGCGGCGCTGAAGCTTTCTTT	CASSQDLRGGAEAFF
TRBD1	NA	TRBJ2-7	TRBV5-8	TGTGCCAGCAGCGGGGGCGGGACAGGGCATAGCTACGAGCAGTACTTC	CASSGGGTGHSYEQYF
NA	NA	TRBJ2-2	TRBV2	TGTGCCAGCAGAAGGGGGTCCCGATTAAGCGGGGAGCTGTTTTTT	CASRRGSRLSGELFF
TRBD1	NA	TRBJ2-3	TRBV4-1	TGCGCCAGCAGCCAAGATTTTAGGGGGCCTACAGATACGCAGTATTTT	CASSQDFRGPTDTQYF
TRBD2	NA	TRBJ2-7	TRBV10-3	TGTGCCATCAGTGAGGCTAGCGGGGCCTACGAGCAGTACTTC	CAISEASGAYEQYF
NA	few	TRBJ1-1	TRBV4-2	TGTGCCAGCAGCCCCGGGGGATTAGAAGCTTTCTTT	CASSPGGLEAFF
NA	NA	TRBJ2-4	TRBV5-4	TGTGCCAGCAGCTCCAGGGTTTTTAAAGACATTCAGTACTTC	CASSSRVFKDIQYF
TRBD2	NA	TRBJ2-1	TRBV10-3	TGTGCCATCTACGGGGTACTAGCGGATGAGCAGTTCTTC	CAIYGVLADEQFF
TRBD2	NA	TRBJ2-1	TRBV2	TGTGCCAGCAGTCCTCGGACTAGCGGGGGGAGTGAGCAGTTCTTC	CASSPRTSGGSEQFF
TRBD2	few	TRBJ2-2	TRBV7-3	TGTGCCAGCAGCTTAGTTGCGGGGGGGCTCAGAGCCGGGGAGCTGTTTTTT	CASSLVAGGLRAGELFF
NA	NA	TRBJ2-5	TRBV6-5	TGTGCCAGCACTCATAGGACTCGAGGAGAGACCCAGTACTTC	CASTHRTRGETQYF
NA	few	TRBJ2-5	TRBV5-4	TGTGCCAGCAGTTTCTCCAGGGGGGAAGAGACCCAGTACTTC	CASSFSRGEETQYF
TRBD1	once	TRBJ1-2	TRBV7-9	TGTGCCAGCAGCTTGGGGACAGGGGATGGCTACACCTTC	CASSLGTGDGYTF
TRBD2	once	TRBJ2-3	TRBV4-1	TGCGCCAGCAGCCTCCACTCCCTAGCGGGGGAAGATACGCAGTATTTT	CASSLHSLAGEDTQYF
NA	NA	TRBJ2-1	TRBV18	TGTGCCAGCTCACCGGGCGATGAGCAGTTCTTC	CASSPGDEQFF
NA	NA	TRBJ2-3	TRBV11-2	TGTGCCAGCACTCGGGGCACAGATACGCAGTATTTT	CASTRGTDTQYF
NA	once	TRBJ1-2	TRBV7-9	TGTGCCAGCGGACAGACTCAGGAGAAGTATGGCTACACCTTC	CASGQTQEKYGYTF
TRBD2	NA	TRBJ2-5	TRBV7-7	TGTGCTAGCAGCTTAGGCCCTCTGGTAGCGGGGGGCCAGGGAGAGACCCAGTACTTC	CASSLGPLVAGGQGETQYF
TRBD1	NA	TRBJ1-1	TRBV28	TGTGCCAGCCGGACAGGGGGCTATTACACTGAAGCTTTCTTT	CASRTGGYYTEAFF
NA	NA	TRBJ2-1	TRBV7-7	TGTGCTAGCAGCTTCATACAGGGAGCCGAGCAGTTCTTC	CASSFIQGAEQFF
TRBD2	NA	TRBJ2-5	TRBV4-3	TGCGCCAGCAGCCAATGGTTGGCGGGGGAGATGGGAGAGACCCAGTACTTC	CASSQWLAGEMGETQYF
NA	once	TRBJ1-1	TRBV5-1	TGCGCCAGCGCTTGGGAGGGCGAGAACACTGAAGCTTTCTTT	CASAWEGENTEAFF
TRBD1	NA	TRBJ2-3	TRBV19	TGTGCCAGTAGTATAGTAGGGACAGTACCGAGTACGCAGTATTTT	CASSIVGTVPSTQYF
TRBD1	few	TRBJ2-7	TRBV4-3	TGCGCCAGCAGCCAAGAGTGGACAGGGTACTCCTACGAGCAGTACTTC	CASSQEWTGYSYEQYF
NA	few	TRBJ2-2	TRBV7-2	TGTGCCAGCAGCTTACCGGTTTGGGGGGGGCGAACCGGGGAGCTGTTTTTT	CASSLPVWGGRTGELFF
TRBD2	few	TRBJ2-5	TRBV7-2	TGTGCCAGCGGGCCTAGCGGGGCAGGGAAGACCCAGTACTTC	CASGPSGAGKTQYF
TRBD2	once	TRBJ2-5	TRBV7-7	TGTGCTAGCAGCTTCGGACTAGCGGGTCCCCAAGAGACCCAGTACTTC	CASSFGLAGPQETQYF
NA	NA	TRBJ2-1	TRBV5-4	TGTGCCAGCAGCAACCTCGGGGAGACCTACAATGAGCAGTTCTTC	CASSNLGETYNEQFF
TRBD1	NA	TRBJ2-7	TRBV9	TGTGCCAGCAGCGCCCGGGACAGGGGACGCTACGAGCAGTACTTC	CASSARDRGRYEQYF